These T cell receptor beta chains were read from a single sample in a study of vaccination and CD4 T cells after COVID-19. The antigens for these receptors are not known. TCRdb re-derived calls from the PCR reads in MiXCR, one entry per CDR3 protein. The repertoire consists of 3,000 to 4,000 distinct CDR3 sequences, with about 30% occurring once and the leading ten covering around half. The source material was CD4+ T cells from blood, cultured in vitro. The receptor source for this set is a human donor who had recovered from COVID-19. Both conserved end residues are part of each CDR3. The D gene is left open where the match is weak.

V gene	J gene	D gene	CDR3 protein
TRBV20-1	TRBJ2-2	.	CSARRSGGGNGELFF
TRBV19	TRBJ1-1	.	CASNPGDTRGTEAFF
TRBV15	TRBJ2-5	.	CATSDSRQETQYF
TRBV12-3/TRBV12-4	TRBJ1-5	TRBD1	CASSSPGQGSNQPQHF
TRBV5-8	TRBJ1-6	TRBD1	CASTGDRVAFNSPLHF
TRBV12-3/TRBV12-4	TRBJ1-5	.	CASSLAGDLGQPQHF
TRBV9	TRBJ2-3	.	CASSVGEDTQYF
TRBV12-5	TRBJ1-1	.	CASNSGSYTEAFF
TRBV5-1	TRBJ1-2	TRBD1	CASSLTGGDAYGYTF
TRBV29-1	TRBJ1-4	.	CSVAREGEKLFF
TRBV5-1	TRBJ2-7	.	CASSLGHSSYEQYF
TRBV7-9	TRBJ2-3	TRBD1	CASSPPLPGQGADTQYF
TRBV19	TRBJ1-5	TRBD1	CASSRRGRGANQPQHF
TRBV5-5	TRBJ2-7	TRBD2	CASSLGDSGGAYEQYF
TRBV4-2	TRBJ1-2	TRBD1	CASSQTQGAQNYGYTF
TRBV5-8	TRBJ1-2	TRBD1	CASSLVDRVYGYTF
TRBV11-2	TRBJ2-2	TRBD1	CASSLAGRQGTGELFF
TRBV20-1	TRBJ2-5	TRBD2	CSATRASGGVWEETQYF
TRBV3-1	TRBJ2-7	TRBD2	CASSQGAGSYEQYF
TRBV2	TRBJ1-1	.	CASSEALGVNTEAFF
TRBV27	TRBJ1-4	.	CASSSRGSNEKLFF
TRBV5-4	TRBJ2-3	.	CASSLGQGIDTQYF
TRBV15	TRBJ2-7	.	CATSRPQGYEQYF
TRBV7-9	TRBJ2-1	.	CASSLGEPGFYNEQFF
TRBV6-5	TRBJ1-1	.	CASSYGSTEAFF
TRBV20-1	TRBJ2-5	.	CSARDWGLAKKTQCF
TRBV12-3/TRBV12-4	TRBJ2-3	.	CASSRGNWVYTDTQYF
TRBV7-9	TRBJ2-5	TRBD1	CASSLLDRVIETQYF
TRBV6-1	TRBJ2-7	.	CASSQAASYEQYF
TRBV12-3/TRBV12-4	TRBJ1-2	.	CASSLNFAGGYTF
TRBV19	TRBJ2-3	.	CASSTYLDTQYF
TRBV2	TRBJ2-5	.	CAGKSRETQYF
TRBV12-3/TRBV12-4	TRBJ2-7	.	CASSNYNVYEQYF
TRBV7-9	TRBJ2-5	.	CASSLKGAGQETQYF
TRBV7-9	TRBJ1-2	.	CASSSGTPGYGYTF
TRBV28	TRBJ2-7	.	CASSPDSGEQYF
TRBV15	TRBJ2-7	TRBD1	CATSRDWNRGNEQYF
TRBV7-3	TRBJ1-1	.	CASSLSRGGNTEAFF
TRBV6-5	TRBJ1-5	TRBD1	CASSYSRDRVLSNQPQHF
TRBV19	TRBJ2-1	TRBD2	CASRLGAGVYNEQFF
TRBV6-1	TRBJ1-1	.	CASKGSGGAATEAFF
TRBV6-1	TRBJ1-6	.	CASSDTPDSPLHF
TRBV20-1	TRBJ1-6	.	CSARAVFDNSPLHF
TRBV6-1	TRBJ2-7	TRBD1	CASSEGTGSPYEQYF
TRBV2	TRBJ1-2	.	CASRRTDQGRGYTF
TRBV20-1	TRBJ2-7	.	CSASPPRDSYEQYF
TRBV6-5	TRBJ2-3	TRBD1	CASSYGPGQGTDTQYF
TRBV6-1	TRBJ2-7	TRBD2	CASSLTSGGVSYEQYF
TRBV19	TRBJ2-2	TRBD1	CASTNTGTATGELFF
TRBV7-3	TRBJ2-3	.	CASSLELHEAQYF
TRBV6-1	TRBJ2-3	TRBD2	CASSKTSGLPADTQYF
TRBV20-1	TRBJ2-3	TRBD2	CSATGPSGGAGTDTQYF
TRBV6-1	TRBJ1-3	TRBD1	CASSEISGGTSGNTIYF
TRBV11-3	TRBJ2-3	TRBD2	CASSLNSGGDTQYF
TRBV9	TRBJ1-1	.	CASSDSEAFF